The 2 T cell receptor beta chains in this list originate from one sample, sequenced in a study of metastatic and nonmetastatic thyroid tumors. None of the patients had undergone any treatment ahead of thyroid surgery. TCRdb reprocessed the PCR reads via MiXCR. This table holds around 12,000 clones, around 30% found once. Sequenced input: tumor tissue. Receptors were obtained from a female donor with papillary thyroid cancer or a benign thyroid nodule (not recorded which). Some clones in this sample may be carry-over from other donors' samples.

In nucleotides, the CDR3 is TGTGCCAGCAGCCCCGAAGCTCGGTACAGGGTTGGGAATGAGCAGTTCTTC. Residues: CASSPEARYRVGNEQFF. This chain connects TRBV13 to TRBJ2-1; tentatively, D is TRBD1 (6 bases). The V end was cut by 5 bases, the J end by 7 bases, with 24 bases between. The CDR3 contains 17 residues. Looked up from germline, CDR1 is PRHDT and CDR2 is FYEKMQ (reference sequence).

The chain recombines TRBV15 with TRBJ2-7; a weak D match, TRBD1 (6 bases). Germline V gives CDR1 LNHNV, CDR2 YYDKDF (reference sequence). This CDR3 comprises 16 residues. V was clipped by 2 bases and J by 0 bases, with 14 bases between them. The CDR3 DNA follows: TGTGCCACCAGCAGATACCGGGACACCGCCTCCTACGAGCAGTACTTC. Amino acid sequence: CATSRYRDTASYEQYF.